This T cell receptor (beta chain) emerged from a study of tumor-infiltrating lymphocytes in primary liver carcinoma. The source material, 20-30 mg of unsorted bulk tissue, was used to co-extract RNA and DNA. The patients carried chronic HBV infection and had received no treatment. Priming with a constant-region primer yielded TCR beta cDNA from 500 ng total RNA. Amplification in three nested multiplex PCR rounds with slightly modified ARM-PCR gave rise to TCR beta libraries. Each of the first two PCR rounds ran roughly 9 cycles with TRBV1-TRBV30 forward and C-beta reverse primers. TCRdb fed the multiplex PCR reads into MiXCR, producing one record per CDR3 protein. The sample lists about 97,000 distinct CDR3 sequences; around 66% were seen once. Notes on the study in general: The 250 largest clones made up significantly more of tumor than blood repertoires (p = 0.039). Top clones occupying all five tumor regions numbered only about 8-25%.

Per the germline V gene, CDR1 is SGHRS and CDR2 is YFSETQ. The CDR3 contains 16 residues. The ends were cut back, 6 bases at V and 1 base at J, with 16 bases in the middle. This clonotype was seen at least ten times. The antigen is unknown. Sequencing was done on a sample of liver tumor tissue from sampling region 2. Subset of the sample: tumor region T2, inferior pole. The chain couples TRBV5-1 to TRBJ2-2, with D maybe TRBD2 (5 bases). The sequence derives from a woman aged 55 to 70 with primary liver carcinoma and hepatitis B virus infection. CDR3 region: CASTRGGQLNTGELFF. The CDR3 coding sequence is TGCGCCAGCACCCGAGGAGGTCAGTTGAACACCGGGGAGCTGTTTTTT.